The 14 T cell receptor beta chains given below trace back to one sample, sequenced in a study of blood T cell repertoires in COVID-19. This table comes from immunoSEQ multiplex PCR, and its TCRdb copy is limited to in-frame clones, with some not included. The table includes about 130,000 clones, approximately 86% detected once. Sequencing input: PBMCs or T cells enriched from blood (not recorded which). The receptor set was obtained from a woman aged 45 to 65 who had recovered from COVID-19.

This clone was recorded only once. This chain links TRBV7-2 with TRBJ1-2; a weak D match, TRBD1 (5 bases). The germline V gene encodes CDR1 SGHTA and CDR2 FQGNSA. The V and J ends lost 1 base and 0 bases respectively, with 9 bases between them. The CDR3 extends over 15 amino acids. The CDR3 reads CASSLGGETNYGYTF. The CDR3 DNA follows: TGTGCCAGCAGCTTAGGGGGGGAAACTAACTATGGCTACACCTTC.

This clone was counted between two and nine times. The chain recombines TRBV5-4 with TRBJ1-1; D is uncertain. CDR3 length equals 16 residues. Germline V gives CDR1 SGHNT, CDR2 YYREEE (reference sequence). V lost 1 base, J lost 3 bases, and 16 bases lay in between. CDR3 sequence reads: CASSLPPFGRDTEAFF. The CDR3 DNA sequence: TGTGCCAGCAGCTTGCCACCCTTTGGGCGGGACACTGAAGCTTTCTTT.

The chain joins TRBV10-3 to TRBJ2-7, with TRBD2 matching 7 bases. Germline trimming cut 2 bases from V and 5 bases from J; bases unmatched to any gene: 6. The CDR3 extends over 14 amino acids. Germline values: CDR1 ENHRY, CDR2 SYGVKD. The CDR3 bases are TGTGCCATCAGTGAGCTGGAGCGGGGCAACGAGCAGTACTTC. This sequence encodes CAISELERGNEQYF.

The V call is TRBV13, the J call TRBJ2-1, with 9 bases matching TRBD1. Germline V gene sequence: CDR1 PRHDT, CDR2 FYEKMQ (reference sequence). The CDR3 extends over 15 amino acids. Losses at the gene ends were 4 bases for V and 6 bases for J; bases not matched to a gene: 7. The DNA of the CDR3 is TGTGCCAGCAGCTCCTCGATGACAGGGGGCAATGAGCAGTTCTTC. Translation gives CASSSSMTGGNEQFF.

The chain recombines TRBV2 with TRBJ1-5; possibly TRBD1 for D (6 bases). CDR1 SNHLY and CDR2 FYNNEI come from the germline V gene. V lost 10 bases and J lost 7, with 17 bases in between. The CDR3 sequence is 13 residues long. The CDR3 region is CATQGTPGQPQHF. The CDR3, as DNA: TGTGCCACCCAGGGGACCCCGGGCCAGCCCCAGCATTTT.

Here the CDR3 reads CASSVTATGELFF. The DNA of the CDR3 is TGCGCCAGCAGCGTGACAGCCACCGGGGAGCTGTTTTTT. This rearrangement joins TRBV10-1 to TRBJ2-2; D may be TRBD1 (5 bases). CDR1 is WNHNN and CDR2 is SYGVQD in the germline V gene (reference sequence). V was pared by 6 bases and J by 4 bases, with 9 bases between. The CDR3 is made up of 13 amino acids.

This chain uses TRBV10-3 with TRBJ2-7, with TRBD2 matching 10 bases. CDR1 and CDR2 (germline): ENHRY, SYGVKD. V lost 6 bases, J lost 7 bases, and 6 bases stayed unmatched. The CDR3 is 13 amino acids. Here the CDR3 reads CAISPGLAREQYF. The CDR3 region has the DNA TGTGCCATCAGCCCGGGACTAGCGCGAGAGCAGTACTTC.

The chain couples TRBV10-1 to TRBJ1-2; 7 bases align to TRBD1. The CDR3 runs to 14 residues. Trimming removed 4 bases from V and 1 base from J; junction bases left unmatched: 3. Germline V gene data show CDR1 as WNHNN and CDR2 as SYGVQD (reference sequence). The CDR3 sequence is CASSAGTDNYGYTF. The CDR3 DNA sequence: TGCGCCAGCAGTGCCGGGACAGATAACTATGGCTACACCTTC.

This chain uses TRBV10-3 with TRBJ2-5, with 7 bases that match TRBD1. Trimming removed 8 bases from V and 4 bases from J; junction bases left unmatched: 7. This CDR3 spans 13 amino acids. From germline, CDR1 is ENHRY and CDR2 SYGVKD. The CDR3 DNA reads as TGTGCCATCGGTTCAGGGGGTAGAGAGACCCAGTACTTC. Amino acid sequence: CAIGSGGRETQYF.

J is TRBJ2-3 and V is TRBV5-1; 9 nucleotides match TRBD1. Germline V CDR1 and CDR2: SGHRS, YFSETQ. This CDR3 is built from 16 residues. The V gene end was trimmed by 4 bases and the J gene end by 3 bases; junction bases not matched to a gene: 9. The CDR3 sequence is CASSEGTGIGTDTQYF. The CDR3 DNA sequence: TGCGCCAGCAGCGAAGGGACAGGGATAGGTACAGATACGCAGTATTTT.

In this sample, this clone turned up once. V usage is TRBV4-2 and J usage is TRBJ2-5, with 8 bases identical to TRBD2. This CDR3 is built from 17 residues. V trimming: 0 bases; J trimming: 2 bases; junction bases outside the gene matches: 8. Per the germline V gene, CDR1 is LGHNA and CDR2 is YNFKEQ. CDR3 region: CASSQEAQRGLQETQYF. The CDR3 nucleotides read TGTGCCAGCAGCCAAGAGGCTCAGCGGGGGCTTCAAGAGACCCAGTACTTC.

J is TRBJ2-7 and V is TRBV7-9; D might be TRBD2 (5 bases). Germline assignment: CDR1 SEHNR and CDR2 FQNEAQ (reference sequence). Trimming took 4 bases from V and 4 from J, leaving 11 bases between them. The CDR3 is made up of 13 amino acids. CDR3 amino acids: CASSSDGEYEQYF. CDR3 coding DNA: TGTGCCAGCAGCTCTGACGGGGAGTACGAGCAGTACTTC. The complete variable domain, with remaining parts taken from reference TRBV7-9 and TRBJ2-7, reads DTGVSQNPRHKITKRGQNVTFRCDPISEHNRLYWYRQTLGQGPEFLTYFQNEAQLEKSRLLSDRFSAERPKGSFSTLEIQRTEQGDSAMYLCASSSDGEYEQYFGPGTRLTVT.

The chain is built from TRBV2 and TRBJ1-6; D may be TRBD1 (6 bases). Per the germline V gene, CDR1 is SNHLY and CDR2 is FYNNEI. The CDR3 runs 15 residues. V was trimmed by 6 bases and J by 8 bases, leaving 17 bases between them. The CDR3 loop reads CASSDTRGLDSPLHF. The CDR3 DNA follows: TGTGCCAGCAGCGATACCAGGGGCCTGGATTCACCCCTCCACTTT.

The chain joins TRBV6-5 to TRBJ2-7, with a possible D match to TRBD2 (7 bases). There are 15 residues in the CDR3. Trimming stripped 1 base from V and 5 bases from J, with 15 bases between. CDR1 MNHEY and CDR2 SVGAGI come from the germline V gene. CDR3 DNA sequence: TGTGCCAGCAGTTACTTACCGGGGGAGGGGGACGAGCAGTACTTC. Translating gives CASSYLPGEGDEQYF.